The 16 T cell receptor beta chains below come from one sample, sequenced in a study of CD8+CD57+ T cells in acquired aplastic anemia. Template material for TCR beta VDJ and CDR3 profiling consisted of genomic DNA. TCRdb independently ran MiXCR on the reads; one entry per CDR3 protein. The sample includes around 400,000 distinct CDR3 sequences, roughly 68% seen only once; the top ten take 3% to 4.5%. The sequenced sample was sorted CD4+, CD8+, or CD8+CD57+ T cells (not recorded which) from PBMCs. These receptors were obtained from a human donor in good health, serving as a control.

The chain links TRBV7-6 to TRBJ2-2; 7 nucleotides align to TRBD1. CDR1 and CDR2 from the germline V gene are SGHVS and FNYEAQ. J gave up 17 bases and V 3 bases, and 18 bases lay outside the gene matches. CDR3 length equals 15 residues. As DNA, the CDR3 is TGTGCCAGCAGCTTGTCTGTAGGACAGGAGGTAACTGAATTTTTT. Protein product: CASSLSVGQEVTEFF.

The rearrangement uses TRBV7-2 and TRBJ2-6; 7 positions match TRBD2. The CDR3 consists of 19 residues. With V trimmed by 1 base and J by 6 bases, 15 bases remained unmatched. The germline V gene encodes CDR1 SGHTA and CDR2 FQGNSA. The CDR3 region has the DNA TGTGCCAGCAGCTTAGAATCCGGGACTAACGGACAAGAGGCCAACGTCCTGACTTTC. It translates to CASSLESGTNGQEANVLTF.

On this clonotype itself: This is likely a read error, given that the CDR3 carries no conserved phenylalanine or tryptophan at its end. The rearrangement links TRBV2 to TRBJ1-3; maybe TRBD1 (6 bases). CDR1 and CDR2 from the germline V gene are SNHLY and FYNNEI. CDR3 length: 13 residues. Here the CDR3 DNA reads TGTGCCAGCAGCCTACAGGGTGGAATCACCATATATTTG. As protein: CASSLQGGITIYL.

Concerning this clonotype: Germline and junction disagree at one end, which may indicate a read error. The chain links TRBV9 to TRBJ2-3; D is unresolved. The germline V gene has CDR1 SGDLS and CDR2 YYNGEE. The CDR3 consists of 14 residues. This CDR3 is CASSADLGCVETHF. The DNA for the CDR3 is TGTGCCAGCAGCGCGGATCTTGGCTGCGTGGAAACACATTTT. Supplemented by reference TRBV9 and TRBJ2-3, the full variable domain reads DSGVTQTPKHLITATGQRVTLRCSPRSGDLSVYWYQQSLDQGLQFLIQYYNGEERAKGNILERFSAQQFPDLHSELNLSSLELGDSALYFCASSADLGCVETHFGPGTRLTVL.

This clonotype has only one observation. This rearrangement joins TRBV12-3 or TRBV12-4 to TRBJ2-7; 8 nucleotides match TRBD1. The V and J ends lost 6 bases and 12 bases, in that order; junction bases with no gene match: 10. The CDR3 loop spans 12 amino acids. In DNA form, the CDR3 reads TGTGCCAGCAGCCTTGACAGGGGCGTGGGGTACTTC. Its translation: CASSLDRGVGYF.

The table lists this clonotype with many counts. This chain links TRBV14 with TRBJ2-6; no definite D call. Germline loops: CDR1 SGHDN, CDR2 FVKESK. The CDR3 totals 16 residues. Trimming removed 6 bases from V and 0 bases from J, with 12 bases in between. The CDR3 nucleotides read TGTGCCAGCAGTCATGCAGTTTCCTCTGGGGCCAACGTCCTGACTTTC. It codes for CASSHAVSSGANVLTF.

The chain uses TRBV15 and TRBJ2-2; the D gene is possibly TRBD2 (6 bases). Per germline, CDR1 LNHNV and CDR2 YYDKDF (reference sequence). Deletions cut 4 bases from V and 13 bases from J, with 28 bases between. The CDR3 runs to 17 residues. The DNA for the CDR3 is TGTGCCACCAGCATAGGTGTGTGGGGGGAAACGAATGGGCCGCTGTTTTTT. It specifies CATSIGVWGETNGPLFF.

Concerning this clonotype itself: The junction departs from the called germline gene at one end, perhaps through a read error. The J gene is TRBJ2-1, the V gene TRBV7-9, with D uncertain. CDR3 length: 15 amino acids. CDR1 is SEHNR, CDR2 FQNEAQ, per germline (reference sequence). CDR3 coding DNA: TGTGCTAGCACCCGTTCCCCCCAGCAGTACATCGGGCCGTTCTTC. Encoded protein: CASTRSPQQYIGPFF.

In this sample, this clonotype turned up a few times. The chain couples TRBV12-5 to TRBJ2-2; 15 bases are shared with TRBD2. This CDR3 comprises 19 residues. The V gene end was trimmed by 1 base and the J gene end by 4 bases; junction bases not matched to a gene: 7. CDR1 and CDR2 (germline): LGHNT, FRNRAP. CDR3 region: CASGLGKGLAGGVTGELFF. CDR3 bases: TGTGCTAGTGGTTTGGGGAAGGGACTAGCGGGGGGAGTCACCGGGGAGCTGTTTTTT.

This clonotype was picked up many times. The chain is built from TRBV4-1 and TRBJ2-3; D assignment may be TRBD1 or TRBD2 (6 bases each). V dropped 0 bases and J dropped 6 bases, with 13 bases sitting between them. This CDR3 has 15 residues. Germline values: CDR1 MGHRA, CDR2 YSYEKL. For the CDR3, the DNA is TGCGCCAGCAGCCAAGAAGGAACGGGGGCCGATACGCAGTATTTT. Translation gives CASSQEGTGADTQYF.

The chain joins TRBV5-1 to TRBJ2-5, with a weak D call TRBD1 (6 bases). This CDR3 comprises 13 residues. Germline V CDR1 and CDR2: SGHRS, YFSETQ. The V end was cut by 4 bases, the J end by 11 bases, with 18 bases between. The CDR3 DNA reads TGCGCCAGCAGCCTGCAGGGGCTGTCTATGCAGTACTTC. This sequence encodes CASSLQGLSMQYF.

This sequence joins TRBV15 and TRBJ2-3, with 9 bases identical to TRBD2. The V gene end was trimmed by 6 bases and the J gene end by 4 bases; junction bases not matched to a gene: 17. Germline CDR1 reads LNHNV; CDR2 reads YYDKDF (reference sequence). The CDR3 runs 18 residues. The CDR3 DNA is TGTGCCACCAGTGACCCTGCGTTAGCGGGAGTCCCCGCAGATACGCAGTATTTT. It codes for CATSDPALAGVPADTQYF.

The sample holds many counts of this clonotype. CDR3 residues: CASSGSGSLYNEQFF. DNA for the CDR3: TGTGCCAGCAGCGGTAGCGGTTCTTTGTACAATGAGCAGTTCTTC. The chain joins TRBV9 to TRBJ2-1, with a weak D call TRBD2 (6 bases). This CDR3 comprises 15 residues. Trimming cost V 3 bases and J 4 bases, with 14 bases left between them. Germline V lookup: CDR1 SGDLS, CDR2 YYNGEE.

The sample holds one count of this clonotype. The chain joins TRBV29-1 to TRBJ2-5; either TRBD1 or TRBD2 may fit D (5 bases each). This CDR3 contains 21 residues. V gave up 1 base and J gave up 5 bases, with 35 bases separating them. Germline-derived CDR1 and CDR2 are SQVTM and ANQGSEA. The CDR3 nucleotides are TGCAGCGTTGAAGTTGGGCTAGCCTCTAGTGAGCCGATGCAGGGTTTGGAGACCCAGTACTTC. Amino acids: CSVEVGLASSEPMQGLETQYF.

The J gene is TRBJ2-7, the V gene TRBV7-9; possibly TRBD1 for D (7 bases). Trimming took 2 bases from V and 1 from J, leaving 12 bases between them. CDR1 and CDR2 from the germline V gene are SEHNR and FQNEAQ (reference sequence). The CDR3 has 15 residues. CDR3 nucleotide sequence: TGTGCCAGCAGCTTAAGGCGGGACAGTTCCTACGAGCAGTACTTC. Protein product: CASSLRRDSSYEQYF.

At least ten counts were recorded for this clonotype. The junction shows a germline mismatch at one end, possibly a read error. The V call is TRBV12-3 or TRBV12-4, the J call TRBJ2-5; D possibly corresponds to TRBD1 (6 bases). CDR3 size: 13 residues. Here the CDR3 reads CASSLVQSGAINF. CDR3 bases: TGTGCCAGCAGTTTAGTCCAGTCAGGGGCGATAAACTTC.